A selection of T cell receptor beta chains follows, all from one sample in a study of post-analysis software for immune sequencing data. Each CDR3 protein gets one entry after TCRdb re-called the PCR reads with MiXCR. The sample lists just over 250,000 distinct CDR3 sequences; approximately 34% were seen once. Source material: blood. These receptors all stem from a girl aged 10-17 years with multiple sclerosis. CDR3s include the opening cysteine and the closing phenylalanine or tryptophan. D genes are given only for firm matches. Some rows mark clone size as missing; the rest say once, few, many or name a class of expanded clone.

d_gene: TRBD2
abundance: many
v_gene: TRBV5-1
j_gene: TRBJ2-3
CDR3aa: CASSLATSASTDTQYF
CDR3nt: TGCGCCAGCAGCTTGGCGACTAGCGCCAGCACAGATACGCAGTATTTT

d_gene: TRBD2
abundance: NA
v_gene: TRBV20-1
j_gene: TRBJ2-3
CDR3aa: CSAFSGRAADTQYF
CDR3nt: TGCAGTGCTTTTAGCGGGAGGGCCGCAGATACGCAGTATTTT

d_gene: TRBD1
abundance: once
v_gene: TRBV29-1
j_gene: TRBJ2-2
CDR3aa: CSAELTGGNTGELFF
CDR3nt: TGCAGCGCTGAACTCACAGGGGGAAACACCGGGGAGCTGTTTTTT

d_gene: NA
abundance: many
v_gene: TRBV10-3
j_gene: TRBJ2-1
CDR3aa: CAISDPDSPPYNEQFF
CDR3nt: TGTGCCATCAGTGACCCCGACAGTCCCCCCTACAATGAGCAGTTCTTC

d_gene: NA
abundance: NA
v_gene: TRBV10-1
j_gene: TRBJ2-5
CDR3aa: CASSESTLSLSGGADNEQYF
CDR3nt: TGCGCCAGCAGTGAGTCGACTCTGTCCCTCTCAGGCGGGGCCGACAATGAGCAGTACTTC

d_gene: NA
abundance: many
v_gene: TRBV20-1
j_gene: TRBJ1-5
CDR3aa: CSARVGGGNSNQPQHF
CDR3nt: TGCAGTGCTAGAGTCGGCGGAGGGAATAGCAATCAGCCCCAGCATTTT

d_gene: TRBD2
abundance: many
v_gene: TRBV18
j_gene: TRBJ2-2
CDR3aa: CASSPLAGANTGELFF
CDR3nt: TGTGCCAGCTCACCACTAGCGGGCGCGAACACCGGGGAGCTGTTTTTT

d_gene: NA
abundance: many
v_gene: TRBV11-2
j_gene: TRBJ2-1
CDR3aa: CASSSPRDVYLSYNEQFF
CDR3nt: TGTGCCAGCAGCTCGCCTCGGGACGTATATTTATCCTACAATGAGCAGTTCTTC

d_gene: TRBD2
abundance: NA
v_gene: TRBV6-1
j_gene: TRBJ2-3
CDR3aa: CASRNSGRGADTQYF
CDR3nt: TGTGCCAGCAGAAATAGCGGGAGGGGGGCAGATACGCAGTATTTT

d_gene: TRBD1
abundance: few
v_gene: TRBV20-1
j_gene: TRBJ1-6
CDR3aa: CSARGRDRASPLHF
CDR3nt: TGCAGTGCTAGGGGGCGGGACAGGGCTTCACCCCTCCACTTT

d_gene: NA
abundance: many
v_gene: TRBV18
j_gene: TRBJ2-4
CDR3aa: CASSGNIQYF
CDR3nt: TGTGCCAGCTCAGGGAACATTCAGTACTTC